This T cell receptor beta chain was sequenced in a study of identical twins. Germline V gives CDR1 SGHNT, CDR2 YENEEA. The V segment lost 1 base and the J segment 4 bases; nucleotides outside the gene matches: 5. CDR3 length: 17 residues. In its sample, this clonotype was seen a few times. TCRdb redid the calling of the 5' RACE reads with MiXCR, one entry per CDR3 protein. The table records roughly 250,000 distinct CDR3 sequences, roughly 13% of them present only once. The source material was memory (CD45RO+) T cells sorted from blood. This rearrangement joins TRBV11-3 to TRBJ2-2; 11 nucleotides agree with TRBD2. The receptor was isolated from a woman younger than 35 in good health. The CDR3 nucleotides are TGTGCCAGCAGCTTAGCCCTAGCGGGAGGAGGCACCGGGGAGCTGTTTTTT. This gives the protein CASSLALAGGGTGELFF.